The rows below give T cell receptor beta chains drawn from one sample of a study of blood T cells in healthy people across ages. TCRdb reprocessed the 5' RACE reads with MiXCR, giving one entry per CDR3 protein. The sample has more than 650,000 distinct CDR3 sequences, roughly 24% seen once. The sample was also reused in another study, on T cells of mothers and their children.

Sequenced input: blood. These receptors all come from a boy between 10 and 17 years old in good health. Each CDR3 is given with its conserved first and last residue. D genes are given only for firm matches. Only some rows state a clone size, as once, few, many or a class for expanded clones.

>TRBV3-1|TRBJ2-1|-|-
CASSKLTGRSYNEQFF
TGTGCCAGCAGCAAACTGACAGGCCGCTCCTACAATGAGCAGTTCTTC
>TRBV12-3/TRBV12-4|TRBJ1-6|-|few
CASLGGDNSPLHF
TGTGCCAGTCTGGGGGGGGATAATTCACCCCTCCACTTC
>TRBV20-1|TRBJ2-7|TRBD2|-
CSARDHAGGSYEQYF
TGCAGTGCTAGAGATCACGCGGGGGGCTCCTACGAGCAGTACTTC
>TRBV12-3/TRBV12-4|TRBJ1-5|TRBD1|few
CASSPSSLRGTGGQPQHF
TGTGCCAGCAGTCCCAGTAGCTTAAGAGGGACAGGGGGTCAGCCCCAGCATTTT
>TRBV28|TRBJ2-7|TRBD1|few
CASRPGQGAGEQYF
TGTGCCAGCAGACCGGGACAGGGGGCCGGGGAGCAGTACTTC
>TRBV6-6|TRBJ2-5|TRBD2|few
CASSPSSGSETQYF
TGTGCCAGCAGCCCCTCTAGCGGGAGCGAGACCCAGTACTTC
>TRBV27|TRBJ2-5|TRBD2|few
CASGGLAGLDKTQYF
TGTGCCAGCGGGGGACTAGCGGGGTTGGATAAGACCCAGTACTTC
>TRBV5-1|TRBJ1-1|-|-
CASNPRWGPGDTEAFF
TGCGCCAGCAACCCACGCTGGGGGCCCGGGGACACTGAAGCTTTCTTT
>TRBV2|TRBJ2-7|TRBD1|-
CASRIRETGTGGREQYF
TGTGCCAGCCGGATTCGAGAGACCGGGACAGGGGGTCGCGAGCAGTACTTC
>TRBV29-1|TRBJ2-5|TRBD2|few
CSVERTSGKETQYF
TGCAGCGTCGAAAGGACTAGCGGAAAAGAGACCCAGTACTTC
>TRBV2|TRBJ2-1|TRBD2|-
CASSRSLVGLAGNNEQFF
TGTGCCAGCAGCCGCTCTCTCGTGGGACTAGCGGGAAACAATGAGCAGTTCTTC
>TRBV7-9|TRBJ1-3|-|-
CASSFVEGKGNTIYF
TGTGCCAGCAGCTTCGTGGAGGGCAAAGGAAACACCATATATTTT
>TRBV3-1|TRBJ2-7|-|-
CASSRRLAGYDEQYF
TGTGCCAGCAGTCGCCGCCTAGCAGGGTATGACGAGCAGTACTTC
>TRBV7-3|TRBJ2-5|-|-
CVSSLLGGMETQYF
TGTGTCAGCAGCCTATTAGGGGGAATGGAGACCCAGTACTTC
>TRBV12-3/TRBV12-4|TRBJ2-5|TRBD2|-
CASSTIQGLAVQTQYF
TGTGCCAGCAGTACTATACAGGGACTAGCCGTACAGACCCAGTACTTC
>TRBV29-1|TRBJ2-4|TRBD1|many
CSVESGQGKNIQYF
TGCAGCGTTGAGTCAGGACAGGGGAAAAACATTCAGTACTTC
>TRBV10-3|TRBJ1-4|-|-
CAISESVERGEKLFF
TGTGCCATCAGTGAGTCAGTTGAACGGGGAGAAAAACTGTTTTTT